The sequence of this TCR beta chain was determined in a study of OX40 agonist ivuxolimab in advanced cancers. Regarding the research as a whole: Ivuxolimab, which targeted the costimulatory receptor OX40 (CD134), was an agonistic, fully human IgG2 monoclonal antibody. Intravenous ivuxolimab was administered to patients every 2 weeks at six dose levels: 0.01, 0.1, 0.3, 1.5, 3 and 10 mg/kg. Of the approximately 54 patients in dose escalation, 19 had hepatocellular carcinoma, roughly 15 had melanoma, 9 had renal cell carcinoma and 9 had head and neck cancer. The dose-escalation cohort was almost 85% male with a mean age of about 60 years, ranging from roughly 20 to 80. Prior anti-PD-1, anti-PD-L1 or anti-CTLA-4 therapy was permitted, and checkpoint inhibitors had been received by more than 35% of dose-escalation patients. Partial responses were achieved by three dose-escalation patients, of whom one had hepatocellular carcinoma and two had cutaneous melanoma. The point of sequencing TCRbeta in the periphery was to test whether ivuxolimab changed TCR sequence diversity and drove clonal T-cell expansion. The paper reports the monotherapy dose-escalation portion (N ≈ 50 patients) of the phase I ivuxolimab trial.

In the case of this clone: The specificity of this receptor is unknown. Nothing much larger sits one base from this clone, and base qualities are not available.

The germline V end is reduced by 0 bases and the J end by 9 bases; junction bases left unmatched: 9. The CDR3 covers 17 residues, taking in both the cysteine and the phenylalanine. Just CDR3 DNA is preserved here, 51 bases in frame from base 1. The CDR1 and CDR2 encoded by the germline V gene are KGHSH and LQKENI. The trial excluded patients who had a history of autoimmune disease or were on systemic immunosuppression. Peripheral blood for TCR sequencing was collected from all dose cohorts at baseline, on cycle 4 day 1, and on cycle 7 day 1. The samples were drawn from a first-in-human, open-label, multicenter phase I dose-escalation trial of ivuxolimab. Adults with locally advanced or metastatic head and neck squamous cell, hepatocellular, melanoma or renal cell carcinoma were enrolled in the trial. Before TCR sequencing, CD4+ T cells and CD8+ T cells from peripheral blood were sorted into separate populations.

Points the paper makes about the study in general: At doses of 0.1 to 3.0 mg/kg, clonal expansion of both CD4+ and CD8+ blood T cells was observed from baseline to week 6. Low levels of normalized T-cell clonal expansion were also seen in some patients who did not respond. After ivuxolimab, more expanded clones were found on average in CD8+ T cells than in CD4+ T cells. Partial responders in the 0.1-3.0 mg/kg groups had among the lowest normalized peripheral clonal expansion, especially among CD8+ T cells. Antigen specificity was not determined for the clonally expanded peripheral T cells.

For sequencing of the TCRbeta CDR3 region, genomic DNA was extracted from the sorted cells. TCRbeta CDR3 regions were sequenced using the immunoSEQ Assay. Entries here come from immuneACCESS through TCRdb and include only in-frame sequences with V and J called. Some clones fail to appear in such tables; in the studies checked, an unresolved V gene covers under half of the shortfall, and the cause of the remainder is unknown. This sample lists 70,000 to 100,000 clones; around 84% were detected once. Of the sample, around 1.1% is held by the ten largest clones. This receptor was obtained from an adult with an advanced solid tumor such as melanoma, head and neck, liver or kidney cancer. Sequenced here: CD4+ or CD8+ T cells sorted from blood, sampled in a trial of the OX40 agonist ivuxolimab. The V and J segments used are TRBV18 and TRBJ1-6, and 9 junctional nucleotides match TRBD1. The nucleotides read TGTGCCAGCTCACCACCGTGGATCGACAGGGGGTCTTCACCCCTCCACTTT. This sequence encodes CASSPPWIDRGSSPLHF.